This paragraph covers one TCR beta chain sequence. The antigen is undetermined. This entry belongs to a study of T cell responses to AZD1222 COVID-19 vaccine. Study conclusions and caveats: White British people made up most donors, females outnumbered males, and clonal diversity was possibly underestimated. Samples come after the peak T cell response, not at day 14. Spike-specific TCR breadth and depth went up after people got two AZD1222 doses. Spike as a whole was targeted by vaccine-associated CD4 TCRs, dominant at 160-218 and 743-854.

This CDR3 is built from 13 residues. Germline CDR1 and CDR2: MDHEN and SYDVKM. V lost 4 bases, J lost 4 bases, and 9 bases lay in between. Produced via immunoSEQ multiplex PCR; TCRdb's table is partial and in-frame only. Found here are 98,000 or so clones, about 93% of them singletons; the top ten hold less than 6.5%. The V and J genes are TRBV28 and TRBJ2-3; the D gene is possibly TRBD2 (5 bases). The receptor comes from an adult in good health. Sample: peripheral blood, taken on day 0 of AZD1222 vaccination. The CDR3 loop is CASSYRGSDTQYF. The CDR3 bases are TGTGCCAGCAGTTACCGGGGATCAGATACGCAGTATTTT.